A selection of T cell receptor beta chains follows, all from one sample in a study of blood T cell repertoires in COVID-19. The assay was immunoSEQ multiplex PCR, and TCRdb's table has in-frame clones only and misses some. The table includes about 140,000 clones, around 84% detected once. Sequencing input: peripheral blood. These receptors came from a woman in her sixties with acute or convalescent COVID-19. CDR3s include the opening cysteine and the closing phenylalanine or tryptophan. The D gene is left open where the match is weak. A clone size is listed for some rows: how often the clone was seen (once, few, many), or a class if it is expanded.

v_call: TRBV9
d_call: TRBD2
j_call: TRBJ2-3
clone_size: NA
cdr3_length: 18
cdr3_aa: CASSVGVRLAGSTDTQYF
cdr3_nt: TGTGCCAGCAGCGTAGGTGTCCGACTAGCGGGGAGCACAGATACGCAGTATTTT

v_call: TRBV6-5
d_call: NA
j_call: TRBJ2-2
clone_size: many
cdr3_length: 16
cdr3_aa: CASSYSAGRNTGELFF
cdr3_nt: TGTGCCAGCAGTTACTCGGCGGGGAGAAACACCGGGGAGCTGTTTTTT

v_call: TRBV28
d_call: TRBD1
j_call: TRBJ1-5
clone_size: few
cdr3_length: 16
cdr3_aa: CARKQQGARCGQPQHF
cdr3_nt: TGTGCCAGGAAACAACAGGGGGCGCGGTGTGGTCAGCCCCAGCATTTT

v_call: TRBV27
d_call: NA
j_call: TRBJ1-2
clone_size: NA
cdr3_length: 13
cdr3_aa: CASSPRANYGYTF
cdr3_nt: TGTGCCAGCAGCCCCAGGGCTAACTATGGCTACACCTTC

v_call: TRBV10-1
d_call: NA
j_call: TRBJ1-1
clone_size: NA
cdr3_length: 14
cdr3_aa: CASSERGLSTEAFF
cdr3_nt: TGCGCCAGCAGTGAGAGGGGATTGAGCACTGAAGCTTTCTTT

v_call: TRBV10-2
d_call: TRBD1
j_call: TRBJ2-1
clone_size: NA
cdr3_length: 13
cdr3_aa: CASSINRGYEQFF
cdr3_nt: TGCGCCAGCAGTATAAACAGGGGATATGAACAGTTCTTC

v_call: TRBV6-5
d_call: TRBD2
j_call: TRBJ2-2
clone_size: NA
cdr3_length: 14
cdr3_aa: CASNLAGGPGELFF
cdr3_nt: TGTGCCAGCAACTTAGCGGGGGGACCCGGGGAGCTGTTTTTT

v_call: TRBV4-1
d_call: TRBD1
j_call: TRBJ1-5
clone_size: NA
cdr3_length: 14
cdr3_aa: CASSQRQGVQPQHF
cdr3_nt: TGCGCCAGCAGCCAGAGACAGGGAGTTCAGCCCCAGCATTTT

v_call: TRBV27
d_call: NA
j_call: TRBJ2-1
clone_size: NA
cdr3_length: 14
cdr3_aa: CASSLLAGGGEQFF
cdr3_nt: TGTGCCAGCTCCCTCCTGGCTGGTGGTGGTGAGCAGTTCTTC

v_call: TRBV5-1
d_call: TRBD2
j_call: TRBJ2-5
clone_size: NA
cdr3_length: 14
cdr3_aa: CASSLGGGRETQYF
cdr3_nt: TGCGCCAGCAGCTTGGGGGGGGGTCGAGAGACCCAGTACTTC

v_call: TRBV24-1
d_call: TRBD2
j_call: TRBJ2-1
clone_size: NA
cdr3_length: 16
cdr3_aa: CATEGTSGGAYNEQFF
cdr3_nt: TGTGCCACAGAGGGGACTAGCGGGGGGGCCTACAATGAGCAGTTCTTC

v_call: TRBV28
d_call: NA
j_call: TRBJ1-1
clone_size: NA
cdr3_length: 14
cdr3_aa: CATGGADIVKEAFF
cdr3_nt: TGTGCCACCGGGGGGGCAGACATTGTGAAGGAAGCTTTCTTT

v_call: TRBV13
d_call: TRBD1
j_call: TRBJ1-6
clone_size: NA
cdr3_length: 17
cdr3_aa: CASSFSGTGIRDSPLHF
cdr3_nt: TGTGCCAGCAGCTTTTCCGGGACAGGCATCCGGGATTCACCCCTCCACTTT

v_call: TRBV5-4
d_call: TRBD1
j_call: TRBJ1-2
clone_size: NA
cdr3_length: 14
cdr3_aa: CASSPSTGEDGYTF
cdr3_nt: TGTGCCAGCAGCCCGAGTACAGGGGAGGATGGCTACACCTTC

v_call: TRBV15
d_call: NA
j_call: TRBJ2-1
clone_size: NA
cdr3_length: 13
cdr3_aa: CATSRQEGGEQFF
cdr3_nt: TGTGCCACCAGCAGACAGGAGGGAGGTGAGCAGTTCTTC

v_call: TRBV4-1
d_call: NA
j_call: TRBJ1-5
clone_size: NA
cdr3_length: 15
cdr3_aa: CASSQADRSNQPQHF
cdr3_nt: TGCGCCAGCAGCCAGGCCGACAGAAGCAATCAGCCCCAGCATTTT

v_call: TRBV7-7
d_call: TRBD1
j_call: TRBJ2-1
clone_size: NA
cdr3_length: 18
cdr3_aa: CASSLRPFTGTEYNEQFF
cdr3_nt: TGTGCTAGCAGCCTCCGCCCCTTTACCGGGACAGAATACAATGAGCAGTTCTTC

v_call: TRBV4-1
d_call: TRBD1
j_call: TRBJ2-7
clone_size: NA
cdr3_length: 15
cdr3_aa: CASSQRDRGSYEQYF
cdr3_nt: TGCGCCAGCAGCCAAAGGGACAGGGGGTCCTACGAGCAGTACTTC

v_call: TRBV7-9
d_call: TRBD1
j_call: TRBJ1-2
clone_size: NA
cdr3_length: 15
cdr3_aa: CASSFRQGYVQGYTF
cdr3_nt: TGTGCCAGCAGCTTCAGACAGGGATATGTCCAAGGCTACACCTTC

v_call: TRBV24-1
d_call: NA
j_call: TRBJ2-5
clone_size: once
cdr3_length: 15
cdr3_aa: CATSDPDRFQETQYF
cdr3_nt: TGTGCCACCAGTGATCCCGACAGGTTTCAAGAGACCCAGTACTTC

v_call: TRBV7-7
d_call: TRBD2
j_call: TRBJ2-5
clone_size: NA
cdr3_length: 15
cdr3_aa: CASSRLAGFQETQYF
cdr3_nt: TGTGCTAGCAGCAGACTAGCGGGGTTCCAAGAGACCCAGTACTTC

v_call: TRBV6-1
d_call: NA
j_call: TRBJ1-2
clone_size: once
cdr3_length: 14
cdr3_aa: CASSDWGEGDGYTF
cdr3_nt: TGTGCCAGCAGTGATTGGGGGGAAGGCGATGGCTACACCTTC

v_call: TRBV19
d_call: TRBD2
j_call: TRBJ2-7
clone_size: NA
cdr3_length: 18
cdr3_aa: CASSRATSGGPVTYEQYF
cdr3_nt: TGTGCCAGTAGTAGGGCAACTAGCGGGGGGCCAGTTACCTACGAGCAGTACTTC

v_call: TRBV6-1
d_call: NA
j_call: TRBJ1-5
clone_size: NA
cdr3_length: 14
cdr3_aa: CASSEIARGQPQHF
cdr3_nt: TGTGCCAGCAGTGAAATAGCAAGGGGTCAGCCCCAGCATTTT

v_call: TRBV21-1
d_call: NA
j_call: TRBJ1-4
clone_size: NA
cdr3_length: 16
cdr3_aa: CATSQGNFWGNEKLFF
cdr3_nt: TGTGCCACCTCCCAGGGGAATTTTTGGGGGAATGAAAAACTGTTTTTT

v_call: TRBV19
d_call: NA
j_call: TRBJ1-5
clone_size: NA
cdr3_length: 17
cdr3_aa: CASSAFQGGSGNQPQHF
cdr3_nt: TGTGCCAGTAGTGCCTTCCAGGGAGGGAGTGGGAATCAGCCCCAGCATTTT

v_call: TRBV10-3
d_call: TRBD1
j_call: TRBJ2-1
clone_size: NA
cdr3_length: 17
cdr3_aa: CAISDPSGTGVRNEQFF
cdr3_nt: TGTGCCATCAGTGACCCCTCCGGGACAGGGGTGAGGAATGAGCAGTTCTTC

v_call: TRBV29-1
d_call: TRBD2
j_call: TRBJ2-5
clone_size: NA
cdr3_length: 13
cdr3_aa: CSVRGGLEETQYF
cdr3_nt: TGCAGCGTTCGGGGGGGTTTGGAAGAGACCCAGTACTTC

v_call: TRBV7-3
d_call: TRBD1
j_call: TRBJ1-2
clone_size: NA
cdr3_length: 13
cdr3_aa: CASSPDRGRGYTF
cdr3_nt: TGTGCCAGCAGTCCTGACAGGGGGCGAGGCTACACCTTC

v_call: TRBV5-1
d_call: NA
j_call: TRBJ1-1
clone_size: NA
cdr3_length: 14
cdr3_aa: CASSLPGSGTEAFF
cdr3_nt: TGCGCCAGCAGCTTGCCTGGTTCGGGCACTGAAGCTTTCTTT

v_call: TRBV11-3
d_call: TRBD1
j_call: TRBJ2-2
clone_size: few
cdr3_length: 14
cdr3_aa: CASKRQGESGELFF
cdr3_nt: TGTGCCAGCAAAAGACAGGGGGAATCCGGGGAGCTGTTTTTT

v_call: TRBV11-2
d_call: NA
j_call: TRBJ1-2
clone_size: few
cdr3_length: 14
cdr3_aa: CASSALGDLWDYTF
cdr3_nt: TGTGCCAGCAGCGCCTTAGGGGATCTCTGGGACTACACCTTC

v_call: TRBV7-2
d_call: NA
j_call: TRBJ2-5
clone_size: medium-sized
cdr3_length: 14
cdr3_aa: CASSLGGGPETQYF
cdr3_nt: TGTGCCAGCAGCTTAGGGGGGGGCCCCGAGACCCAGTACTTC

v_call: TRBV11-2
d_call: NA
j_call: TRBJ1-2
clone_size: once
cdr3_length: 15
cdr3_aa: CASSLEFLGQNGYTF
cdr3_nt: TGTGCCAGCAGCTTAGAATTCCTTGGACAAAATGGCTACACCTTC

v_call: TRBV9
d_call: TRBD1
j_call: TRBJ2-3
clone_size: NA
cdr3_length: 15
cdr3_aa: CASSAPGQGGDTQYF
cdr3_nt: TGTGCCAGCAGCGCTCCGGGACAGGGCGGAGATACGCAGTATTTT

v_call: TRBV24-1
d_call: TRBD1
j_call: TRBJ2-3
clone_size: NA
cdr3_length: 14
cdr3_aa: CATSDRQGSDTQYF
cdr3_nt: TGTGCCACCAGTGATCGACAGGGTTCAGATACGCAGTATTTT

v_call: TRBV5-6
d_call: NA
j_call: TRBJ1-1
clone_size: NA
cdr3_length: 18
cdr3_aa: CASSLVPGRWGLNTEAFF
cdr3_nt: TGTGCCAGCAGCTTGGTTCCAGGTCGATGGGGCCTGAACACTGAAGCTTTCTTT

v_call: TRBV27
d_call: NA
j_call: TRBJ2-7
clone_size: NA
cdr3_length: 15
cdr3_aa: CASSSTDGGVYEQYF
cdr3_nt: TGTGCCAGCAGTTCAACGGACGGGGGTGTCTACGAGCAGTACTTC

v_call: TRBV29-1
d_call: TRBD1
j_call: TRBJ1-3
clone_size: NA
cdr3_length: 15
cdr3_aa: CSVEDWTGAGNTIYF
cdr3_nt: TGCAGCGTTGAAGATTGGACAGGGGCTGGAAACACCATATATTTT

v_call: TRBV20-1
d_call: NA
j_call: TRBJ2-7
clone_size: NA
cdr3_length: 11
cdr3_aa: CSADQAYEQYF
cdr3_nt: TGCAGCGCCGATCAGGCCTACGAGCAGTACTTC

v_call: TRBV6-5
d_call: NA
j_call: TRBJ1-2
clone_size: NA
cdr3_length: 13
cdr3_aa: CASSPSAVDGYTF
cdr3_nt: TGTGCCAGCAGTCCCAGCGCGGTGGATGGCTACACCTTC

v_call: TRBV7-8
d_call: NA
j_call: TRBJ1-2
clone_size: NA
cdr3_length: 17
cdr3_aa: CASSSGTHYRSDYGYTF
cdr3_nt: TGTGCCAGCAGCTCCGGGACACATTACCGCTCCGACTATGGCTACACCTTC

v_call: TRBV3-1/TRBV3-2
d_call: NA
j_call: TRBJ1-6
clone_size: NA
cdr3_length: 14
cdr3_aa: CASSQTGYNSPLHF
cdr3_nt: TGTGCCAGCAGCCAAACAGGGTATAATTCACCCCTCCACTTT

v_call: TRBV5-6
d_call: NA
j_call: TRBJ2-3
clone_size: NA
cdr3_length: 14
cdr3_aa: CASGPNPSTDTQYF
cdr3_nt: TGTGCCAGCGGCCCGAACCCCAGCACAGATACGCAGTATTTT

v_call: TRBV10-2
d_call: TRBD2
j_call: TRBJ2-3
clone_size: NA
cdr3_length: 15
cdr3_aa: CAVRTSGQLTDTQYF
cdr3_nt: TGCGCCGTCCGGACTAGCGGGCAGCTCACAGATACGCAGTATTTT

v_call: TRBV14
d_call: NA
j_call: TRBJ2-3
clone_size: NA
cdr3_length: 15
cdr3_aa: CASSQDLGAGDTQYF
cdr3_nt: TGTGCCAGCAGCCAAGATCTTGGGGCCGGAGATACGCAGTATTTT

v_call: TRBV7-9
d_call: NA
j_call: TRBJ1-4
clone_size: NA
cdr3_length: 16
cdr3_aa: CASSLEEGLGNEKLFF
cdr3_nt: TGTGCCAGCAGCTTAGAGGAGGGGCTTGGTAATGAAAAACTGTTTTTT

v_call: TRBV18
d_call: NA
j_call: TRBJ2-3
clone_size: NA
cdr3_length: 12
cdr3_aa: CASSLNTDTQYF
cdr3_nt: TGTGCCAGCTCACTAAACACAGATACGCAGTATTTT

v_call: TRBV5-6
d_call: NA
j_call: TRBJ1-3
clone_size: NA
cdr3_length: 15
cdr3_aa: CASSPWTVGANTIYF
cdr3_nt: TGTGCCAGCAGCCCGTGGACAGTGGGTGCAAACACCATATATTTT

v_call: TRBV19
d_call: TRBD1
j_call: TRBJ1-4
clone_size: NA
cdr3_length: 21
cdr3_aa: CASSTVWTGDVNSATNEKLFF
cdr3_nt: TGTGCCAGTAGTACGGTATGGACAGGCGATGTAAACAGTGCAACTAATGAAAAACTGTTTTTT

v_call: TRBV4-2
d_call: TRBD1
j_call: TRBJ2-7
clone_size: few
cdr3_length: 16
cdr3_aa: CASSHARTGGSYEQYF
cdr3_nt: TGTGCCAGCAGCCACGCAAGGACAGGGGGTTCCTACGAGCAGTACTTC

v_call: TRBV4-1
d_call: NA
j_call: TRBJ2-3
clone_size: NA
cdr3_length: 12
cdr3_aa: CASSQGGDKQYF
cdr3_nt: TGCGCCAGCAGCCAGGGGGGGGACAAGCAGTATTTT

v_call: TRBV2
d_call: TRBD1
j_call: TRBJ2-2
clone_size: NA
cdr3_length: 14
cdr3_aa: CASRDRGYTGELFF
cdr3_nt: TGTGCCAGCAGGGACAGGGGTTACACCGGGGAGCTGTTTTTT

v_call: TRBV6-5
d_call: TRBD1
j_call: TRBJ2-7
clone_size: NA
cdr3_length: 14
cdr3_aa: CASSYSGQGSEQYF
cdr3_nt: TGTGCCAGCAGTTACTCGGGACAGGGCTCCGAGCAGTACTTC

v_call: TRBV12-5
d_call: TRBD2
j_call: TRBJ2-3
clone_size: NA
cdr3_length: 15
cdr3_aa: CASGLGLASTDTQYF
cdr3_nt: TGTGCTAGTGGTTTGGGACTAGCGAGCACAGATACGCAGTATTTT